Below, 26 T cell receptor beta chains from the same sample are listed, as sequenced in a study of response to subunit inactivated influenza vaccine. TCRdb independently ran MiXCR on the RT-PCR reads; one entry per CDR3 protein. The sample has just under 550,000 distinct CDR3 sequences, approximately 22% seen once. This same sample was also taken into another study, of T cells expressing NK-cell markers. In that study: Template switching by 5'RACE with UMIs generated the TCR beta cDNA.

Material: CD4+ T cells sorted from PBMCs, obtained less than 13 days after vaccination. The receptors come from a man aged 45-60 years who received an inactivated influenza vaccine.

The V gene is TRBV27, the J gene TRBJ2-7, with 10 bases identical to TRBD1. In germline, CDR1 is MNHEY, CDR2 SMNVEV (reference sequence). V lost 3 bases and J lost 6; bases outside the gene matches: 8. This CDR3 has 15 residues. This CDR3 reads CASSLPGTGDIEQYF. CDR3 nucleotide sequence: TGTGCCAGCAGTTTGCCCGGGACAGGGGATATCGAGCAGTACTTC.

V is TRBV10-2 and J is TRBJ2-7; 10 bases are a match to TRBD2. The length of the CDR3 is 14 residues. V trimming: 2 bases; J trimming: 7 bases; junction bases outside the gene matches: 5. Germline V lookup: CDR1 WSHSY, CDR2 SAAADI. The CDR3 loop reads CASSELWTSGEQYF. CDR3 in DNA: TGCGCCAGCAGTGAGCTATGGACTAGCGGAGAGCAGTACTTC.

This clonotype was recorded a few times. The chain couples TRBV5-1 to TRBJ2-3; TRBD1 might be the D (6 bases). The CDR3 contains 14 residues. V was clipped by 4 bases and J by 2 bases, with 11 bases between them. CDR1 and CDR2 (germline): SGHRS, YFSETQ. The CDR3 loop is CASSLQGITDTQYF. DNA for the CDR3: TGCGCCAGCAGCCTACAGGGTATCACAGATACGCAGTATTTT.

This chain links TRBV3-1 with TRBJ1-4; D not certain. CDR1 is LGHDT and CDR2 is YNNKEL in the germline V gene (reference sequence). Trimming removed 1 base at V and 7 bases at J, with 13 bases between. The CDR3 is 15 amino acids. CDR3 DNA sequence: TGTGCCAGCAGCCAAGGGCTACAGATACTTGAAAAACTGTTTTTT. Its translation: CASSQGLQILEKLFF. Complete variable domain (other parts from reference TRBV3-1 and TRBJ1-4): DTAVSQTPKYLVTQMGNDKSIKCEQNLGHDTMYWYKQDSKKFLKIMFSYNNKELIINETVPNRFSPKSPDKAHLNLHINSLELGDSAVYFCASSQGLQILEKLFFGSGTQLSVL.

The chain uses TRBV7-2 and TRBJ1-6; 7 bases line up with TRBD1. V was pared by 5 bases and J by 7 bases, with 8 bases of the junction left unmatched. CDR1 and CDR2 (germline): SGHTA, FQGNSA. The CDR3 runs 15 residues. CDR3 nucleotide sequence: TGTGCCAGCAGCCCCGACAGGGTGGGAAATTCACCCCTCCACTTT. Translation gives CASSPDRVGNSPLHF. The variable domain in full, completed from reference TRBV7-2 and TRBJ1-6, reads GAGVSQSPSNKVTEKGKDVELRCDPISGHTALYWYRQSLGQGLEFLIYFQGNSAPDKSGLPSDRFSAERTGGSVSTLTIQRTQQEDSAVYLCASSPDRVGNSPLHFGNGTRLTVT.

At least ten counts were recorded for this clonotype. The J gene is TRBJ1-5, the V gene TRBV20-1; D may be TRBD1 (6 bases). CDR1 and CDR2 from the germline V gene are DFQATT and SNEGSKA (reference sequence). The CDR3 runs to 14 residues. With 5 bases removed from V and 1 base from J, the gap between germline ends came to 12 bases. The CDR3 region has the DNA TGCAGTGCTGACGCCAGGGGAAGCAATCAGCCCCAGCATTTT. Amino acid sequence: CSADARGSNQPQHF.

This CDR3 is CASSTNRGAVGTGELFF. The CDR3, as DNA: TGTGCCAGCAGTACTAATCGGGGGGCGGTCGGCACCGGGGAGCTGTTTTTT. The V call is TRBV12-3 or TRBV12-4, the J call TRBJ2-2, with a weak D call TRBD2 (7 bases). The ends were cut back, 5 bases at V and 4 bases at J, with 20 bases in the middle. CDR3 length equals 17 residues.

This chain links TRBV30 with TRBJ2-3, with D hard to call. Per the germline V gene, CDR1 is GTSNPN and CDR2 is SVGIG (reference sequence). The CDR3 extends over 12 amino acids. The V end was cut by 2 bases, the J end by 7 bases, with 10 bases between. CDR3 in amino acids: CAWSKRRYTQYF. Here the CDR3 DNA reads TGTGCCTGGAGTAAAAGGCGGTATACGCAGTATTTT.

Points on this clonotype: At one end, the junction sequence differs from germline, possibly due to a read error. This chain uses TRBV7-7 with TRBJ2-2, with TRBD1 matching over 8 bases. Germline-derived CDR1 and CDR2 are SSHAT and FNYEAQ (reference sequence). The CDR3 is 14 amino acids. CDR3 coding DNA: TGTGCTAGCAGCCCCGACAGGGGTACCGGGGAGCTGTTTTTT. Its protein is CASSPDRGTGELFF.

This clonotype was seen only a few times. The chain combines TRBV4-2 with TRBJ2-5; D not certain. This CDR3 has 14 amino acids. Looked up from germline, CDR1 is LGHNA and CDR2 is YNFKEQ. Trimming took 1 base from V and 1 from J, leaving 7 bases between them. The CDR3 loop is CASSQGRTQETQYF. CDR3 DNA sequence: TGTGCCAGCAGCCAAGGCAGGACCCAAGAGACCCAGTACTTC.

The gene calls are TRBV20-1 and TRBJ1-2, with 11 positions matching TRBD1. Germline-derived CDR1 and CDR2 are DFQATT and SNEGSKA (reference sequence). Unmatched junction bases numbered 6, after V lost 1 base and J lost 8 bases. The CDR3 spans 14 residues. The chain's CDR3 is CSARGGQGAWGYTF. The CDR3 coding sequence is TGCAGTGCTAGAGGCGGACAGGGGGCTTGGGGCTACACCTTC.

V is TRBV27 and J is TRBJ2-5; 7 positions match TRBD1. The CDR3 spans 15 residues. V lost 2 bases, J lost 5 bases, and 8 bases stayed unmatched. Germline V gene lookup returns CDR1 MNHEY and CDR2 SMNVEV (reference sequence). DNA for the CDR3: TGTGCCAGCAGTTTACGACAGGGATATTGGGAGACCCAGTACTTC. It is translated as CASSLRQGYWETQYF.

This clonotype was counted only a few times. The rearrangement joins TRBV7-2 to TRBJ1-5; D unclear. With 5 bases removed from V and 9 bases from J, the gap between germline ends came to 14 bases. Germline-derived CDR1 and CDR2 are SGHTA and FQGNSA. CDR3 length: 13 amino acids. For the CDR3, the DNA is TGTGCCAGCAGCCCCGGGTCGCCGGGGCCCCAGCATTTT. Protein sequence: CASSPGSPGPQHF. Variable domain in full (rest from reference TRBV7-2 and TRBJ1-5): GAGVSQSPSNKVTEKGKDVELRCDPISGHTALYWYRQSLGQGLEFLIYFQGNSAPDKSGLPSDRFSAERTGGSVSTLTIQRTQQEDSAVYLCASSPGSPGPQHFGDGTRLSIL.

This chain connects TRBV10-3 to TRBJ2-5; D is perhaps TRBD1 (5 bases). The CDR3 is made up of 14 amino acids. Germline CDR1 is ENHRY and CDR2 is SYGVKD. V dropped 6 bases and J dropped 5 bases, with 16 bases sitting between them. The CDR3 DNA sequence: TGTGCCATCAGAAGGGGATTTGATACGGAGACCCAGTACTTC. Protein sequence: CAIRRGFDTETQYF.

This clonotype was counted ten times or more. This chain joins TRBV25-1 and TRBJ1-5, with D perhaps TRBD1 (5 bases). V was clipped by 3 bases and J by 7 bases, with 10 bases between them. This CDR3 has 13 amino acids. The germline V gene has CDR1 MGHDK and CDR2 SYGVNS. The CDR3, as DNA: TGTGCCAGCAGTGACGCAGGGAAACAGCCCCAGCATTTT. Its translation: CASSDAGKQPQHF.

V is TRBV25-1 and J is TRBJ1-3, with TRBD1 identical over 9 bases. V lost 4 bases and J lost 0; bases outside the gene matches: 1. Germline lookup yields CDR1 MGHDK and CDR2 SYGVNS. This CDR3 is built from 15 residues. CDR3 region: CASSVGQGSGNTIYF. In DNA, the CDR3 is TGTGCCAGCAGTGTGGGACAGGGCTCTGGAAACACCATATATTTT.

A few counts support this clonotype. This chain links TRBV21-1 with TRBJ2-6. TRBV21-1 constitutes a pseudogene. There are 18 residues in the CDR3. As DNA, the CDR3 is TGTGCCAGCAGCAAAGGCCAAATTTGGATTTCTGGGGCCAACGTCCTGACTTTC. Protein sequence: CASSKGQIWISGANVLTF.

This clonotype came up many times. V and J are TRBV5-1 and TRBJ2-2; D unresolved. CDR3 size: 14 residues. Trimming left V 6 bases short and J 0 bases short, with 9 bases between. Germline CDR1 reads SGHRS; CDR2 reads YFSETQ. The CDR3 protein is CASIVDANTGELFF. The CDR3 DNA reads TGCGCCAGCATCGTTGACGCGAACACCGGGGAGCTGTTTTTT.

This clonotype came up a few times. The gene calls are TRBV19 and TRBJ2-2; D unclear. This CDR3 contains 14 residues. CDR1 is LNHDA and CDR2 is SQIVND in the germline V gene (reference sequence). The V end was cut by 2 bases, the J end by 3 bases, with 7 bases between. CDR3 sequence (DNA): TGTGCCAGTAGTATAAGGTCGGACACCGGGGAGCTGTTTTTT. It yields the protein CASSIRSDTGELFF.

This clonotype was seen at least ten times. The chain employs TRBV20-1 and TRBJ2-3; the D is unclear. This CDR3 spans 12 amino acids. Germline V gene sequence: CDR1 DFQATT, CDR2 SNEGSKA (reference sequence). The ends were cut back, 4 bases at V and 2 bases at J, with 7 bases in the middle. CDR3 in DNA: TGCAGTGCTACTCTGTTCACAGATACGCAGTATTTT. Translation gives CSATLFTDTQYF.

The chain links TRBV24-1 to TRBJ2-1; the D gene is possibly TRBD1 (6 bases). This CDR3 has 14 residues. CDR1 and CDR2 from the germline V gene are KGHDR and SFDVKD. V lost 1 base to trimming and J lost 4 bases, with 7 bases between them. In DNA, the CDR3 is TGTGCCACCAGTGATTTCAGGGGATACAATGAGCAGTTCTTC. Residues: CATSDFRGYNEQFF.

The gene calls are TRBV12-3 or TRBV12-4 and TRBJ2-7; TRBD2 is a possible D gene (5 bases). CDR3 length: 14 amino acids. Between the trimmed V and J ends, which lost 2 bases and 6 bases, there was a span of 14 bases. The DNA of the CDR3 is TGTGCCAGCAGTTTATCTCCCAGGAGGTCCGAGCAGTACTTC. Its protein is CASSLSPRRSEQYF.

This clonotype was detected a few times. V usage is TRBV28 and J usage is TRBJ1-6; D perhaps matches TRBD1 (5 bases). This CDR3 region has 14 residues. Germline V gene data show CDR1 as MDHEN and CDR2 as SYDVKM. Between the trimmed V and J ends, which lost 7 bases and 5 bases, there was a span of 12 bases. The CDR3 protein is CASTRGQNNSPLHF. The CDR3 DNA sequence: TGTGCCAGCACCCGGGGCCAAAATAATTCACCCCTCCACTTT.

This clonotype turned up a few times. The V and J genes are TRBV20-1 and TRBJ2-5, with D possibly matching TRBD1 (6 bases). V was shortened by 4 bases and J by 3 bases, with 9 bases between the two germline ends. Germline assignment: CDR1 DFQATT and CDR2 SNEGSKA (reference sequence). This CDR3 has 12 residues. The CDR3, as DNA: TGCAGTGCTACCAGACAGGAAGAGACCCAGTACTTC. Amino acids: CSATRQEETQYF.

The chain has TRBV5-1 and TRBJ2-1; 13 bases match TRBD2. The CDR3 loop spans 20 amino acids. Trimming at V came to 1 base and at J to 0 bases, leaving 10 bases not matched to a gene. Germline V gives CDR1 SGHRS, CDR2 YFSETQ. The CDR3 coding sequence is TGCGCCAGCAGCTTGTATTTGGGACTAGCGGGGATCAACTCCTACAATGAGCAGTTCTTC. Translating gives CASSLYLGLAGINSYNEQFF.

CDR3 coding DNA: TGTGCCAGCAGCTTCAAACACCCGATAACGTACTCCTACAATGAGCAGTTCTTC. Its protein is CASSFKHPITYSYNEQFF. The chain has TRBV11-2 and TRBJ2-1; D is undetermined. Germline assignment: CDR1 SGHAT and CDR2 FQNNGV. The CDR3 is made up of 18 amino acids. Trimming left V 3 bases short and J 0 bases short, with 18 bases between.